Below, 14 T cell receptor beta chains from the same sample are listed, as sequenced in a study of human T cells and chemical hapten exposure. Each CDR3 protein gets one entry after TCRdb re-called the RACE reads with MiXCR. In the table there are about 84,000 distinct CDR3 sequences, roughly 10% of which are singletons. Time point of the sample: patch test 3, about 24 weeks after DPC sensitization. As to treatment: therapeutic diphenylcyclopropenone sensitization with weekly scalp DPC. The input for sequencing was whole blood, taken in connection with sensitization to the hapten diphenylcyclopropenone (DPC). Source of these receptors: a woman between 45 and 60 years old with alopecia areata. Some clones in this sample may be carry-over from other donors' samples.

This clonotype was seen only a few times. The chain uses TRBV20-1 and TRBJ1-1; TRBD1 agrees at 7 bases. Germline lookup yields CDR1 DFQATT and CDR2 SNEGSKA (reference sequence). The V segment lost 6 bases and the J segment 4 bases; nucleotides outside the gene matches: 8. CDR3 length: 13 amino acids. The CDR3 DNA is TGCAGTGCAGAGACAGGGCAGGCCACTGAAGCTTTCTTT. This codes for CSAETGQATEAFF.

This clonotype has only a few counts. The CDR3 sequence is CASSLNGETQYF. CDR3 nucleotide sequence: TGTGCCAGCAGCTTAAATGGGGAGACCCAGTACTTC. This chain joins TRBV7-3 and TRBJ2-5; D ambiguous. CDR3 size: 12 residues. CDR1 is SGHTA and CDR2 is FQGTGA in the germline V gene. V was shortened by 1 base and J by 5 bases, with 5 bases between the two germline ends.

The chain carries TRBV12-3 or TRBV12-4 and TRBJ2-3; maybe TRBD1 (5 bases). Deletions cut 1 base from V and 2 bases from J, with 10 bases between. The CDR3 is 15 residues long. The CDR3, as DNA: TGTGCCAGCAGTTTAGGACAGTTAGACACAGATACGCAGTATTTT. Amino acid sequence: CASSLGQLDTDTQYF.

With respect to this clonotype: With a much larger clone just one base away, this may be a read error. This chain connects TRBV7-8 to TRBJ2-5, with a tentative D call TRBD1 (6 bases). Trimming took 5 bases from V and 2 from J, leaving 15 bases between them. The CDR3 covers 15 residues. The germline V gene encodes CDR1 SGHVS and CDR2 FQNEAQ. CDR3 region: CASSAYRAFQETQYF. CDR3 nucleotide sequence: TGTGCCAGCAGCGCGTACAGGGCTTTTCAAGAGACCCAGTACTTC.

V is TRBV6-5 and J is TRBJ2-7, with D possibly matching TRBD1 (6 bases). CDR3 length: 16 residues. Germline CDR1 MNHEY, CDR2 SVGAGI. The V and J ends lost 2 bases and 3 bases respectively, with 17 bases between them. CDR3 nucleotides: TGTGCCAGCAGTTACCCCTCAGGGGAAGGCGACTACGAGCAGTACTTC. Residues: CASSYPSGEGDYEQYF.

This clonotype was observed at least ten times. The V and J genes are TRBV7-8 and TRBJ1-2; D gene uncertain. The germline V and J ends were trimmed by 4 bases and 1 base, with 22 bases remaining between them. The germline CDR1 and CDR2 sequences are SGHVS and FQNEAQ. The CDR3 consists of 18 residues. CDR3 DNA: TGTGCCAGCAGCTCCGCCGGCACCCCATCCTCCTTTAACTATGGCTACACCTTC. It encodes CASSSAGTPSSFNYGYTF.

The chain has TRBV29-1 and TRBJ2-7; 9 positions agree with TRBD2. This CDR3 region has 13 residues. Trimming cost V 6 bases and J 3 bases; bases outside gene matches: 6. Germline V gives CDR1 SQVTM, CDR2 ANQGSEA. CDR3 sequence: CSVLAGYDYEQYF. CDR3 in DNA: TGCAGCGTCCTAGCGGGATACGACTACGAGCAGTACTTC.

The rearrangement links TRBV29-1 to TRBJ1-2, with D hard to call. The germline V and J ends were trimmed by 0 bases and 4 bases, with 12 bases remaining between them. CDR3 length: 14 amino acids. From germline, CDR1 is SQVTM and CDR2 ANQGSEA. The CDR3: CSVEDFDTGYGYTF. The CDR3 bases are TGCAGCGTTGAAGACTTTGACACCGGCTATGGCTACACCTTC. The entire variable domain, with the rest obtained from reference TRBV29-1 and TRBJ1-2, is as follows: SAVISQKPSRDICQRGTSLTIQCQVDSQVTMMFWYRQQPGQSLTLIATANQGSEATYESGFVIDKFPISRPNLTFSTLTVSNMSPEDSSIYLCSVEDFDTGYGYTFGSGTRLTVV.

The table lists this clonotype with many counts. The rearrangement links TRBV6-5 to TRBJ2-3, with D tentatively TRBD1 (6 bases). The germline V gene has CDR1 MNHEY and CDR2 SVGAGI. CDR3 length equals 14 residues. V lost 2 bases, J lost 1 base, and 7 bases lay in between. CDR3 bases: TGTGCCAGCAGTTACGGGGGCCGCACAGATACGCAGTATTTT. This codes for CASSYGGRTDTQYF.

This chain links TRBV29-1 with TRBJ2-2, with a tentative D call TRBD2 (6 bases). CDR1 is SQVTM, CDR2 ANQGSEA, per germline. Trimming shortened V by 7 bases and J by 0 bases, and 12 bases separated the two germline ends. The CDR3 totals 14 residues. This CDR3 reads CSARRGTNTGELFF. The CDR3 nucleotides read TGCAGCGCCCGGCGCGGGACGAACACCGGGGAGCTGTTTTTT.

The chain couples TRBV24-1 to TRBJ2-1; 7 bases map to TRBD2. The junction had 4 bases not matched to a gene; V was cut back by 9 bases and J by 3 bases. Per germline, CDR1 KGHDR and CDR2 SFDVKD. The CDR3 covers 13 residues. The CDR3, as DNA: TGTGCCACCGTCGGGACTAACTACAATGAGCAGTTCTTC. It translates to CATVGTNYNEQFF.

A word on this clonotype: A much larger clone differs from this one at a single base, so this may be a read error. The V call is TRBV4-2, the J call TRBJ1-1; D remains unclear. Looked up from germline, CDR1 is LGHNA and CDR2 is YNFKEQ. The CDR3 loop spans 15 amino acids. V shed 0 bases and J shed 5 bases, with 13 bases lying between them. This CDR3 reads CASSQERSRKTEAFF. In DNA form, the CDR3 reads TGTGCCAGCAGCCAAGAACGGAGCAGGAAAACTGAAGCTTTCTTT.

This clonotype was detected ten times or more. V usage is TRBV27 and J usage is TRBJ2-2, with D perhaps matching TRBD2 (6 bases). This CDR3 contains 17 residues. V was trimmed by 5 bases and J by 0 bases, leaving 16 bases between them. Germline CDR1 is MNHEY and CDR2 is SMNVEV (reference sequence). CDR3 sequence reads: CASSLSHPGANTGELFF. As DNA, the CDR3 is TGTGCCAGCAGTCTCTCCCATCCGGGGGCGAACACCGGGGAGCTGTTTTTT.

V and J are TRBV23-1 and TRBJ1-2; D uncertain. TRBV23-1 is treated as an ORF (open reading frame) with a function not yet certain. Trimming pared 2 bases from V and 4 bases from J, leaving 2 bases between. CDR3 length: 11 residues. CDR3 in amino acids: CASSQPYGYTF. CDR3 DNA sequence: TGCGCCAGCAGTCAACCCTATGGCTACACCTTC.